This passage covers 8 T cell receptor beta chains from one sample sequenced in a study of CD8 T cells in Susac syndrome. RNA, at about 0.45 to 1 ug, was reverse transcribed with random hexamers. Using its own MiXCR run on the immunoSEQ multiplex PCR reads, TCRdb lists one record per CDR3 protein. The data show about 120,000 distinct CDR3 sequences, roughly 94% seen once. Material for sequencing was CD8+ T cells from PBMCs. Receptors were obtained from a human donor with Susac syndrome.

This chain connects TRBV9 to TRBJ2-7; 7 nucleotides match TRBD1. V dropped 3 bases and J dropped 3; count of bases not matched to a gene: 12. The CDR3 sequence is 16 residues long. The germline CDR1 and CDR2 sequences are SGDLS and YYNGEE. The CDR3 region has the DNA TGTGCCAGCAGCGCCCCAAGTACAGGGGTGTTCTACGAGCAGTACTTC. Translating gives CASSAPSTGVFYEQYF. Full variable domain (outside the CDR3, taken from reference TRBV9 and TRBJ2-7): DSGVTQTPKHLITATGQRVTLRCSPRSGDLSVYWYQQSLDQGLQFLIQYYNGEERAKGNILERFSAQQFPDLHSELNLSSLELGDSALYFCASSAPSTGVFYEQYFGPGTRLTVT.

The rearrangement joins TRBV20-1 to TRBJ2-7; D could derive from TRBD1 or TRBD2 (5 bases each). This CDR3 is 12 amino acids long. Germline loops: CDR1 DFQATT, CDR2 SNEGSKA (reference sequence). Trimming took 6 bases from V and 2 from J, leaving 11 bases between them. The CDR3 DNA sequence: TGCAGTGCGAGGGACCCTCCCTACGAGCAGTACTTC. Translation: CSARDPPYEQYF.

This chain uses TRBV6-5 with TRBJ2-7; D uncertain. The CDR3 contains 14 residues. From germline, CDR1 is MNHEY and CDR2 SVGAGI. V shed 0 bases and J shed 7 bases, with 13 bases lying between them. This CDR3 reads CASSYSPNSEEQYF. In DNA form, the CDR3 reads TGTGCCAGCAGTTACTCGCCCAACTCGGAGGAGCAGTACTTC.

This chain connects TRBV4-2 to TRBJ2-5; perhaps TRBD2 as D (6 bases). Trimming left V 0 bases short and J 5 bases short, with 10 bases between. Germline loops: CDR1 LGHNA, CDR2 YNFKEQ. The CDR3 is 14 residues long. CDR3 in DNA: TGTGCCAGCAGCCAAGACTCGGGGGTGGAGACCCAGTACTTC. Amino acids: CASSQDSGVETQYF.

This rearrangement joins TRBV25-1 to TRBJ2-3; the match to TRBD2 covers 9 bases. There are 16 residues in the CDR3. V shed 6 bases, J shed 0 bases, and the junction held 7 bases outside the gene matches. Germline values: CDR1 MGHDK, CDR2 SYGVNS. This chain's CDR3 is CASSGLAGRSTDTQYF. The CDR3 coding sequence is TGTGCCAGCAGCGGTCTAGCGGGGAGGAGCACAGATACGCAGTATTTT.

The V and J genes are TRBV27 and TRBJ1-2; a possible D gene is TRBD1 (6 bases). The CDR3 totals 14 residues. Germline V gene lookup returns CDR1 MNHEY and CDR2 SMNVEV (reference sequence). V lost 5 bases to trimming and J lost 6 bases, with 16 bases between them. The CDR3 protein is CASSPHTGSHGYTF. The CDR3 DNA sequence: TGTGCCAGCAGTCCTCATACAGGGTCCCATGGCTACACCTTC.

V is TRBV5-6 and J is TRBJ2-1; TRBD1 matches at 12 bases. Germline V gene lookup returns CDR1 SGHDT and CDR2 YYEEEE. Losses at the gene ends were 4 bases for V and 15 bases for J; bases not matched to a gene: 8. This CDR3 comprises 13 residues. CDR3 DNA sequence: TGTGCCAGCAGCCCGGGACAGGGGGCTTTATGGTTCTTC. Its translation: CASSPGQGALWFF. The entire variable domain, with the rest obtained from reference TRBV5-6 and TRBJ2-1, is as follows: DAGVTQSPTHLIKTRGQQVTLRCSPKSGHDTVSWYQQALGQGPQFIFQYYEEEERQRGNFPDRFSGHQFPNYSSELNVNALLLGDSALYLCASSPGQGALWFFGPGTRLTVL.

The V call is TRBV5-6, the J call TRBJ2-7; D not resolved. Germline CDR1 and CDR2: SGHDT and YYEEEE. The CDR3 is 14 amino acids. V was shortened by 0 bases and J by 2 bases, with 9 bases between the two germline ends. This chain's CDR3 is CASSLEGGTYEQYF. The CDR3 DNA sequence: TGTGCCAGCAGCTTGGAAGGCGGTACCTACGAGCAGTACTTC.